The next 8 T cell receptor beta chains were all read from a single sample in a study of PD-1 blockade in mismatch repair-deficient tumors. Data came from immunoSEQ multiplex PCR; TCRdb stores just in-frame clones and leaves some out. This table has just over 25,000 clones, 65% to 85% appearing once. Sequenced material: PBMCs, taken before pembrolizumab treatment. Every receptor here comes from an adult with mismatch repair-deficient cancer.

This chain uses TRBV2 with TRBJ2-2; TRBD1 aligns across 9 bases. The junction had 8 bases not matched to a gene; V was cut back by 8 bases and J by 4 bases. Germline CDR1 is SNHLY and CDR2 is FYNNEI. The CDR3 loop spans 15 amino acids. CDR3 sequence (DNA): TGTGCCAGCGGTAATGAGGACAGGGGCACCGGGGAGCTGTTTTTT. Protein sequence: CASGNEDRGTGELFF.

The V call is TRBV5-8, the J call TRBJ1-2, with no clear D. V was pared by 0 bases and J by 4 bases, with 7 bases between. CDR3 length equals 13 residues. In germline, CDR1 is SGHTS, CDR2 YDEGEE. The CDR3 DNA reads as TGTGCCAGCAGCTTGGAATATTCCTATGGCTACACCTTC. It yields the protein CASSLEYSYGYTF.

This rearrangement joins TRBV2 to TRBJ2-1, with 10 nucleotides matching TRBD2. CDR3 length: 16 residues. The V gene's germline CDR1 is SNHLY and CDR2 FYNNEI. V was pared by 4 bases and J by 4 bases, with 7 bases of the junction left unmatched. The CDR3 loop reads CASSVPSGRGYNEQFF. The CDR3 DNA is TGTGCCAGCAGTGTACCTAGCGGGAGAGGGTACAATGAGCAGTTCTTC.

V usage is TRBV28 and J usage is TRBJ2-1, with TRBD2 matching 7 bases. This CDR3 is 14 amino acids long. Germline V gene lookup returns CDR1 MDHEN and CDR2 SYDVKM. V shed 7 bases, J shed 0 bases, and the junction held 3 bases outside the gene matches. In DNA, the CDR3 is TGTGCCAGCATCAGCGGGACCTCCTACAATGAGCAGTTCTTC. As protein: CASISGTSYNEQFF.

This chain uses TRBV4-1 with TRBJ2-6; 7 nucleotides match TRBD2. The CDR3 consists of 16 residues. Germline CDR1 MGHRA, CDR2 YSYEKL. The J segment lost 0 bases and the V segment lost 4 bases, leaving 3 bases of the junction unmatched. CDR3 sequence reads: CASSPPGGSGANVLTF. The CDR3, as DNA: TGCGCCAGCAGCCCACCGGGGGGCTCTGGGGCCAACGTCCTGACTTTC.

The chain uses TRBV6-1 and TRBJ2-1; 9 bases match TRBD2. The germline V gene has CDR1 MNHNS and CDR2 SASEGT. The junction had 8 bases not matched to a gene; V was cut back by 8 bases and J by 6 bases. The CDR3 sequence is 14 residues long. The CDR3 DNA reads TGTGCCAGCTCGTGGACTAGCGCTAGCAATGAGCAGTTCTTC. This sequence encodes CASSWTSASNEQFF.

In nucleotides, the CDR3 is TGTGCCAGCAGCTTGGCAGGGGGTACACAGAACACTGAAGCTTTCTTT. Amino acids: CASSLAGGTQNTEAFF. The chain couples TRBV5-6 to TRBJ1-1; 7 bases line up with TRBD1. This CDR3 is 16 amino acids long. Unmatched junction bases numbered 6, after V lost 0 bases and J lost 1 base. Germline values: CDR1 SGHDT, CDR2 YYEEEE.

The chain uses TRBV5-4 and TRBJ1-2; 10 bases map to TRBD1. The CDR3 spans 14 residues. V gave up 4 bases and J gave up 4 bases; unmatched junction bases: 4. The germline V gene has CDR1 SGHNT and CDR2 YYREEE (reference sequence). The CDR3 loop is CASSGDRGSYGYTF. The CDR3 coding sequence is TGTGCCAGCAGCGGGGACAGGGGCAGCTATGGCTACACCTTC.